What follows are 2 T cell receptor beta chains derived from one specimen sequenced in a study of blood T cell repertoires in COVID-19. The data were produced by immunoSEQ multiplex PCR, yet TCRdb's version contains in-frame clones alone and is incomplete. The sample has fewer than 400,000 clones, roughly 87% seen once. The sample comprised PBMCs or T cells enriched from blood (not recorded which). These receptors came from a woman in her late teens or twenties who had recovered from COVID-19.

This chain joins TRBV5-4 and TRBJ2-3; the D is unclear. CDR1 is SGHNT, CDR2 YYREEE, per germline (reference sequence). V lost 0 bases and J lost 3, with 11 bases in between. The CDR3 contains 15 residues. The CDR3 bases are TGTGCCAGCAGCTTGGATTCAGAAACAACAGATACGCAGTATTTT. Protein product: CASSLDSETTDTQYF.

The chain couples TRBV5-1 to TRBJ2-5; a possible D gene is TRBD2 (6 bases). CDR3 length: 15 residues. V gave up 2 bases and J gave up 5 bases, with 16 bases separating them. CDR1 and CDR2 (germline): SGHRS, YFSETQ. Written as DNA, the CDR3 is TGCGCCAGCAGCTTTTCTCCGGACTATTTTGAGACCCAGTACTTC. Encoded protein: CASSFSPDYFETQYF.